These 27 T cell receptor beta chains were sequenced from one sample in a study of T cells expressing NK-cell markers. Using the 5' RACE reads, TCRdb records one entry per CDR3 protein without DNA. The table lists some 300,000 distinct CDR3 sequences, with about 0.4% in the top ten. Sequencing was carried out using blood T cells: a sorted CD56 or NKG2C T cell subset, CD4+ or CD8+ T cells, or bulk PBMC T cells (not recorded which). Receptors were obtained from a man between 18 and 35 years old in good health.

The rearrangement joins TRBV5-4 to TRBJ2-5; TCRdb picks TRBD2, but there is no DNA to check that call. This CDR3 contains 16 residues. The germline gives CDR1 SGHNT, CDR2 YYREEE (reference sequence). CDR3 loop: CASSLVSSGMYETQYF.

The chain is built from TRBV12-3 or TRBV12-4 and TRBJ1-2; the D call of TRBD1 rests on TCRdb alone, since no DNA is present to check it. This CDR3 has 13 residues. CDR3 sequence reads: CASSPRTVYGYTF.

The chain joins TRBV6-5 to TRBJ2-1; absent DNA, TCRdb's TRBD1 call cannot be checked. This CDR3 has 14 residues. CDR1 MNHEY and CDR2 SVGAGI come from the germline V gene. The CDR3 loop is CASSWRAGADEQFF.

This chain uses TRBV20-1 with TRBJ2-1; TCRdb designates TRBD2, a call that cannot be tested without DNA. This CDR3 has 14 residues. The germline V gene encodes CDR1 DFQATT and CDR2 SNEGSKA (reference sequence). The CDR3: CSATARRARDEQFF.

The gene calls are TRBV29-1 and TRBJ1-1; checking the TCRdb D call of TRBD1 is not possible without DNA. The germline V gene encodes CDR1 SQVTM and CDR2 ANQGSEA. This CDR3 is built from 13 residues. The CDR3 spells CSVEDAGATEAFF.

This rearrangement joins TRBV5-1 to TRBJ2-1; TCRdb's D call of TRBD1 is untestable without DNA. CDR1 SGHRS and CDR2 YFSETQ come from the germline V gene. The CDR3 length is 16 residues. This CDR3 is CASSFEGQALYNEQFF.

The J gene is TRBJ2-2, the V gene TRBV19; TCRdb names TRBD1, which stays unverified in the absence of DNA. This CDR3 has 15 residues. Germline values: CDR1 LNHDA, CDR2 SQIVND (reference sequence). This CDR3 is CASRGQGYNTGELFF.

The CDR3 sequence: CASSLVGGGGLRETQYF. The chain joins TRBV12-3 or TRBV12-4 to TRBJ2-5; absent DNA, TCRdb's TRBD1 call cannot be checked. The CDR3 has 17 amino acids.

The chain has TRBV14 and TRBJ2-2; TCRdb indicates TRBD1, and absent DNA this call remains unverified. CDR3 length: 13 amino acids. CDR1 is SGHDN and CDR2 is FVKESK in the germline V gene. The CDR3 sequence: CASSPRGTGELFF.

CDR3: CASSPLSLAGGYEQYF. The chain combines TRBV18 with TRBJ2-7; TCRdb's D call of TRBD2 is untestable without DNA. Germline V gene sequence: CDR1 KGHSH, CDR2 LQKENI. The CDR3 loop spans 16 amino acids.

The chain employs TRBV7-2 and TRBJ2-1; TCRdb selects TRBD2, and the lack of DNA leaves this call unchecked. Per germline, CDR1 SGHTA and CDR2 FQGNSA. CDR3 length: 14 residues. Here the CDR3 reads CASSLRDHRYEQFF.

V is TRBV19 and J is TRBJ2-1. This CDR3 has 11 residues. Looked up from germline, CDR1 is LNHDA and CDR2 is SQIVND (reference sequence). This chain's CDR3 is CASSIDVEQFF.

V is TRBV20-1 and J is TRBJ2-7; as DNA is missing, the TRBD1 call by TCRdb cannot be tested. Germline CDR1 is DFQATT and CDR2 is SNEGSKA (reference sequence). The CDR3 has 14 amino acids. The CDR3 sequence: CSAGTGGKVYEQYF.

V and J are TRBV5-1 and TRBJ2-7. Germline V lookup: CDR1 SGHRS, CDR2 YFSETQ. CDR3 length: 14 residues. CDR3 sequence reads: CASSLSRPEHEQYF.

The chain's CDR3 is CSARDLRQGANNEQFF. The chain is built from TRBV20-1 and TRBJ2-1; TCRdb lists TRBD1, though no DNA is available to test this call. Germline-derived CDR1 and CDR2 are DFQATT and SNEGSKA (reference sequence). This CDR3 has 16 amino acids.

The CDR3 reads CASSKTQGPTEAFF. The V and J genes are TRBV7-2 and TRBJ1-1; the TRBD1 assignment by TCRdb is unverifiable without DNA. CDR1 is SGHTA and CDR2 is FQGNSA in the germline V gene. The CDR3 is made up of 14 amino acids.

CDR3: CASMRLAGEDTQYF. The chain joins TRBV6-1 to TRBJ2-3; with no DNA, the TCRdb D assignment of TRBD2 cannot be verified. This CDR3 has 14 amino acids. Germline CDR1 MNHNS, CDR2 SASEGT.

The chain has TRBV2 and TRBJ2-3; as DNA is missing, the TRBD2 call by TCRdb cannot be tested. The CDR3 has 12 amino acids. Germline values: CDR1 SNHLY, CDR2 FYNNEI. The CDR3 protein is CASSPGLAMQYF.

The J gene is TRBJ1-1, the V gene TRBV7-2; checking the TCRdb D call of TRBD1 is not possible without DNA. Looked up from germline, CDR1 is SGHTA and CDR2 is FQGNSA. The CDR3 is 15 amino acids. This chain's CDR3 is CARERDRSSNTEAFF.

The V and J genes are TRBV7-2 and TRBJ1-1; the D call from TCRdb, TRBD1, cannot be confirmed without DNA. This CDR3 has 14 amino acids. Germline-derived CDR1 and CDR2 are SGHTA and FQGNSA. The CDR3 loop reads CASRLRQGGGEAFF.

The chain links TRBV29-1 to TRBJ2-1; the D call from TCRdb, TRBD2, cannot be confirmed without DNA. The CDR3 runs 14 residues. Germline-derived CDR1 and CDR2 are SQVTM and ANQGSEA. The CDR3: CSVRRLAGDNEQFF.

The CDR3 protein is CASSPTSQSNYGYTF. The V and J genes are TRBV12-3 or TRBV12-4 and TRBJ1-2. The CDR3 is 15 amino acids.

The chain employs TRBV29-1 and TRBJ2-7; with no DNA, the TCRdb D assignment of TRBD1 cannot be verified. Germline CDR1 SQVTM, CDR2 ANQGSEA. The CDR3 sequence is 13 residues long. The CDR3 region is CSVEASGFHEQYF.

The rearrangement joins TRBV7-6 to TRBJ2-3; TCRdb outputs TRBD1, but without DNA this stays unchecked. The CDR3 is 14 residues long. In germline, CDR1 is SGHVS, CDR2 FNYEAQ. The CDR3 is CASSSGTGTDTQYF.

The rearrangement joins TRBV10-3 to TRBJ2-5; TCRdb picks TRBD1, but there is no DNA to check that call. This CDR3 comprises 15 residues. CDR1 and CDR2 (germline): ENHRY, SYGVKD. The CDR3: CAIRPGTDIQETQYF.

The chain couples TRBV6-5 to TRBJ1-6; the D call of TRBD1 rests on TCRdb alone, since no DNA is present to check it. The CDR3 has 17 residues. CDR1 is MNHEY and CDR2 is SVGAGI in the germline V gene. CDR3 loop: CASSYSRLGTGVLPLHF.

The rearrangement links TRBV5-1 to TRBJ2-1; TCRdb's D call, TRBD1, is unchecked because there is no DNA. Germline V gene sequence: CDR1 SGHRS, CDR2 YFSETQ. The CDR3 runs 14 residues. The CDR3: CASSFKGQGGEQFF. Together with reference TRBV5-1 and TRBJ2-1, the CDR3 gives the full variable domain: KAGVTQTPRYLIKTRGQQVTLSCSPISGHRSVSWYQQTPGQGLQFLFEYFSETQRNKGNFPGRFSGRQFSNSRSEMNVSTLELGDSALYLCASSFKGQGGEQFFGPGTRLTVL.